A single sample gave rise to the 10 T cell receptor beta chains below, sequenced in a study of blood T cell repertoires in COVID-19. Repertoires were generated with immunoSEQ multiplex PCR, while TCRdb's copy carries only in-frame clones and drops some. The sample contains approximately 85,000 clones, around 87% of which appear only once. Sequencing input: peripheral blood. Every receptor here comes from a woman older than 75 with active or convalescent COVID-19.

This sequence joins TRBV19 and TRBJ2-1, with D perhaps TRBD1 (5 bases). This CDR3 comprises 15 residues. CDR1 LNHDA and CDR2 SQIVND come from the germline V gene (reference sequence). Trimming took off 4 bases at V and 0 bases at J, with 10 bases between the two ends. The CDR3 sequence is CASSKGVSSYNEQFF. The DNA for the CDR3 is TGTGCCAGTAGTAAAGGGGTGAGCTCCTACAATGAGCAGTTCTTC.

The V gene is TRBV5-5, the J gene TRBJ2-5, with 7 bases fitting TRBD2. The CDR3 sequence is 13 residues long. CDR1 SGHKS and CDR2 YYEKEE come from the germline V gene (reference sequence). After removal of 3 bases from V and 3 bases from J, the junction contained 2 bases not matched to a gene. In DNA, the CDR3 is TGTGCCAGCAGCTGGGCGGGGGAAGAGACCCAGTACTTC. It translates to CASSWAGEETQYF.

This chain uses TRBV19 with TRBJ2-3, with 7 nucleotides matching TRBD2. V trimming: 9 bases; J trimming: 6 bases; junction bases outside the gene matches: 12. The CDR3 covers 14 residues. Germline V gene lookup returns CDR1 LNHDA and CDR2 SQIVND (reference sequence). The CDR3 loop reads CARIQLAWGDTQYF. The CDR3 DNA reads as TGTGCCAGAATTCAACTAGCGTGGGGGGATACGCAGTATTTT. Based on the CDR3 plus reference TRBV19 and TRBJ2-3, the full variable domain is DGGITQSPKYLFRKEGQNVTLSCEQNLNHDAMYWYRQDPGQGLRLIYYSQIVNDFQKGDIAEGYSVSREKKESFPLTVTSAQKNPTAFYLCARIQLAWGDTQYFGPGTRLTVL.

The chain recombines TRBV30 with TRBJ1-5, with D perhaps matching TRBD1 (5 bases). CDR1 and CDR2 from the germline V gene are GTSNPN and SVGIG (reference sequence). This CDR3 region has 14 residues. Trimming took off 2 bases at V and 7 bases at J, with 15 bases between the two ends. This chain's CDR3 is CAWSSSRAGQPQHF. The CDR3 DNA reads as TGTGCCTGGAGTTCCTCCAGGGCTGGACAGCCCCAGCATTTT. Full variable domain (rest looked up from reference TRBV30 and TRBJ1-5): SQTIHQWPATLVQPVGSPLSLECTVEGTSNPNLYWYRQAAGRGLQLLFYSVGIGQISSEVPQNLSASRPQDRQFILSSKKLLLSDSGFYLCAWSSSRAGQPQHFGDGTRLSIL.

This rearrangement joins TRBV3-1 (or the pseudogene TRBV3-2) to TRBJ1-3; 9 bases are a match to TRBD1. Per germline, CDR1 LGHDT and CDR2 YNNKEL (reference sequence). This CDR3 is built from 14 residues. The ends lost 6 bases at V and 8 bases at J; junction bases unmatched: 8. The CDR3 nucleotides read TGTGCCAGCAGTACAGGGGGCGGAGGATACACCATATATTTT. It codes for CASSTGGGGYTIYF.

The chain links TRBV12-2 to TRBJ1-1; TRBD1, the table's D call, lacks a check against the DNA. TRBV12-2 corresponds to a pseudogene. CDR3 size: 14 residues. For the CDR3, the DNA is TGTGCAAGTCCCCCCAGGGGGTTGGGCACTGAAGCTTTCTTT. Its translation: CASPPRGLGTEAFF.

This clone appeared once. The gene calls are TRBV28 and TRBJ2-5, with D possibly being TRBD1 (6 bases). The length of the CDR3 is 13 residues. V gave up 8 bases and J gave up 2 bases, with 12 bases separating them. The germline gives CDR1 MDHEN, CDR2 SYDVKM. The CDR3 is CASHADSQETQYF. The DNA of the CDR3 is TGTGCCAGCCATGCGGACAGTCAAGAGACCCAGTACTTC.

The genes are TRBV6-5 and TRBJ1-3, with D possibly matching TRBD1 (6 bases). Trimming took 2 bases from V and 2 from J, leaving 10 bases between them. Germline V CDR1 and CDR2: MNHEY, SVGAGI. This CDR3 is built from 15 residues. The CDR3 bases are TGTGCCAGCAGTTACACAGGGTTGGCTGGAAACACCATATATTTT. It specifies CASSYTGLAGNTIYF.

The chain links TRBV2 to TRBJ2-5; 7 bases are a match to TRBD1. J lost 7 bases, V lost 6 bases, and 5 bases had no gene match. CDR1 SNHLY and CDR2 FYNNEI come from the germline V gene. There are 12 residues in the CDR3. CDR3 region: CASSPAGGTQYF. The CDR3 coding sequence is TGTGCCAGCAGCCCCGCAGGGGGGACCCAGTACTTC.

The chain's CDR3 is CASSRATGLNEKLFF. The CDR3 nucleotides are TGTGCCAGCTCCCGTGCGACAGGGTTAAATGAAAAACTGTTTTTT. The chain is built from TRBV27 and TRBJ1-4, with 7 bases lining up with TRBD1. There are 15 residues in the CDR3. With V trimmed by 8 bases and J by 5 bases, 11 bases remained unmatched. CDR1 is MNHEY, CDR2 SMNVEV, per germline (reference sequence).